What follows are 29 T cell receptor beta chains derived from one specimen sequenced in a study of sequential checkpoint blockade in melanoma. Produced via immunoSEQ multiplex PCR; TCRdb's table is partial and in-frame only. The table has about 18,000 clones, 70% to 75% seen once. The treatment is: randomized to nivolumab then ipilimumab (arm A) or the reverse (arm B). Sequenced material: CD8+ T cells sorted from blood (inferred from file names), taken from a patient given nivolumab and ipilimumab in sequence. Receptor source: a human donor with melanoma.

The chain has TRBV27 and TRBJ1-4, with D possibly being TRBD1 (6 bases). Germline V gives CDR1 MNHEY, CDR2 SMNVEV (reference sequence). Between the trimmed V and J ends, which lost 5 bases and 7 bases, there was a span of 20 bases. The length of the CDR3 is 16 residues. This chain's CDR3 is CASSPRDTQAGEKLFF. The CDR3 DNA is TGTGCCAGCAGTCCCCGGGACACTCAAGCTGGTGAAAAACTGTTTTTT.

This clone has more than one count but fewer than ten. Other DNA sequences within the sample encode an identical CDR3. The chain recombines TRBV5-4 with TRBJ2-3, with TRBD2 matching over 11 bases. CDR3 length: 16 residues. Germline V gene data show CDR1 as SGHNT and CDR2 as YYREEE (reference sequence). The V segment lost 4 bases and the J segment 2 bases; nucleotides outside the gene matches: 6. CDR3 residues: CASSPLAGGATDTQYF. In nucleotides, the CDR3 is TGTGCCAGCAGCCCCCTAGCGGGAGGCGCCACAGATACGCAGTATTTT.

The chain is built from TRBV28 and TRBJ2-7; TRBD2 agrees at 7 bases. J gave up 6 bases and V 4 bases, and 3 bases lay outside the gene matches. Per germline, CDR1 MDHEN and CDR2 SYDVKM. The CDR3 contains 12 residues. CDR3 in DNA: TGTGCCAGCAGTTCAGGGACTATCGAGCAGTACTTC. This sequence encodes CASSSGTIEQYF.

This chain uses TRBV4-1 with TRBJ2-3; tentative D call: TRBD1 (5 bases). V lost 1 base and J lost 5, with 7 bases in between. This CDR3 spans 13 amino acids. Germline values: CDR1 MGHRA, CDR2 YSYEKL. CDR3 protein: CASSQGRGDTQYF. In DNA, the CDR3 is TGCGCCAGCAGCCAAGGAAGGGGAGATACGCAGTATTTT.

This clone occurred once. CDR3 protein: CASSQDGRHEQYF. CDR3 sequence (DNA): TGCGCCAGCAGCCAAGATGGGCGACACGAGCAGTACTTC. This sequence joins TRBV4-3 and TRBJ2-7; D is unclear. CDR1 and CDR2 from the germline V gene are LGHNA and YSLEER. Trimming removed 0 bases at V and 5 bases at J, with 8 bases between. The CDR3 totals 13 residues.

This clone is medium-sized within its sample. This rearrangement joins TRBV6-6 to TRBJ2-1, with a possible D match to TRBD1 (8 bases). Trimming took 7 bases from V and 6 from J, leaving 19 bases between them. The CDR3 runs 15 residues. The germline V gene encodes CDR1 MNHNY and CDR2 SVGAGI (reference sequence). The CDR3 is CASTYRGEGFNEQFF. In DNA form, the CDR3 reads TGTGCCAGCACCTACAGGGGGGAGGGCTTCAATGAGCAGTTCTTC.

The CDR3 here is CASRSTGVYGYTF. DNA for the CDR3: TGTGCCAGCAGATCAACAGGGGTTTATGGCTACACCTTC. The V gene is TRBV6-5, the J gene TRBJ1-2; 7 bases are a match to TRBD1. CDR3 length: 13 amino acids. Per germline, CDR1 MNHEY and CDR2 SVGAGI. J gave up 5 bases and V 6 bases, and 6 bases lay outside the gene matches.

The genes are TRBV9 and TRBJ1-4; no definite D call. From germline, CDR1 is SGDLS and CDR2 YYNGEE. The germline V and J ends were trimmed by 6 bases and 1 base, with 10 bases remaining between them. This CDR3 is 14 amino acids long. This CDR3 is CASTPGETNEKLFF. The DNA of the CDR3 is TGTGCCAGCACCCCCGGGGAAACTAATGAAAAACTGTTTTTT.

The rearrangement links TRBV21-1 to TRBJ2-7; the table's D gene call, TRBD1, was not cross checked with the DNA. TRBV21-1 is a pseudogene. CDR3 length: 17 amino acids. This CDR3 is CASSKEGRGRSSYEQYF. The CDR3, as DNA: TGTGCCAGCAGCAAAGAGGGCAGGGGGCGATCCTCCTACGAGCAGTACTTC.

This clone came up once. The chain couples TRBV28 to TRBJ2-6; D possibly corresponds to TRBD1 (5 bases). V lost 7 bases, J lost 0 bases, and 16 bases lay in between. Germline lookup yields CDR1 MDHEN and CDR2 SYDVKM. The CDR3 spans 17 residues. CDR3 DNA sequence: TGTGCCAGCATCCCGACAGTGAGATCCTCTGGGGCCAACGTCCTGACTTTC. Amino acid sequence: CASIPTVRSSGANVLTF.

V gene TRBV27 combines with J gene TRBJ1-1; possible D gene TRBD1, 5 bases. The CDR3 consists of 11 residues. CDR1 MNHEY and CDR2 SMNVEV come from the germline V gene (reference sequence). V was shortened by 7 bases and J by 6 bases, with 9 bases between the two germline ends. CDR3 in DNA: TGTGCCAGCAAGGGGAATGCTGAAGCTTTCTTT. Translation gives CASKGNAEAFF.

The chain has TRBV7-6 and TRBJ2-7; 16 bases align to TRBD2. J lost 4 bases, V lost 5 bases, and 11 bases had no gene match. Germline V gene data show CDR1 as SGHVS and CDR2 as FNYEAQ. The CDR3 is made up of 18 amino acids. CDR3 in amino acids: CASSAGLAGGVKPYEQYF. As DNA, the CDR3 is TGTGCCAGCAGCGCGGGACTAGCGGGGGGGGTTAAGCCATACGAGCAGTACTTC.

The count of this clone is one. This sequence joins TRBV4-2 and TRBJ1-2, with D possibly being TRBD1 (6 bases). In germline, CDR1 is LGHNA, CDR2 YNFKEQ. Trimming took 0 bases from V and 5 from J, leaving 16 bases between them. The CDR3 length is 16 residues. For the CDR3, the DNA is TGTGCCAGCAGCCAAGAATCGGGGGGCGGAGGGTATGGCTACACCTTC. This encodes CASSQESGGGGYGYTF.

CDR3 in DNA: TGTGCCTGGAGTACAGGGGTGACCACTGAAGCTTTCTTT. Translated: CAWSTGVTTEAFF. This rearrangement joins TRBV30 to TRBJ1-1; TRBD1 matches 7 bases. CDR1 GTSNPN and CDR2 SVGIG come from the germline V gene (reference sequence). The CDR3 runs to 13 residues. Germline trimming cut 2 bases from V and 4 bases from J; bases unmatched to any gene: 4.

Here the CDR3 DNA reads TGTGCCACCAGCACCTTTTTGGGACAGAACTACGAGCAGTACTTC. It codes for CATSTFLGQNYEQYF. The chain joins TRBV15 to TRBJ2-7, with 7 bases lining up with TRBD1. The CDR3 has 15 residues. CDR1 LNHNV and CDR2 YYDKDF come from the germline V gene (reference sequence). V lost 4 bases and J lost 3; bases outside the gene matches: 9.

The chain recombines TRBV19 with TRBJ2-1; maybe TRBD1 (5 bases). Germline V CDR1 and CDR2: LNHDA, SQIVND (reference sequence). The CDR3 contains 13 residues. Trimming took 3 bases from V and 5 from J, leaving 8 bases between them. The CDR3 spells CASSIQGNNEQFF. CDR3 nucleotides: TGTGCCAGTAGTATCCAGGGAAACAATGAGCAGTTCTTC. Together with reference TRBV19 and TRBJ2-1, the CDR3 gives the full variable domain: DGGITQSPKYLFRKEGQNVTLSCEQNLNHDAMYWYRQDPGQGLRLIYYSQIVNDFQKGDIAEGYSVSREKKESFPLTVTSAQKNPTAFYLCASSIQGNNEQFFGPGTRLTVL.

The rearrangement links TRBV7-9 to TRBJ2-7; 8 bases fit TRBD2. V lost 5 bases and J lost 2; bases outside the gene matches: 8. CDR1 and CDR2 (germline): SEHNR, FQNEAQ (reference sequence). The CDR3 spans 15 residues. DNA for the CDR3: TGTGCCAGCAGCCCCCGGGGGGGGGACACCTACGAGCAGTACTTC. Translating gives CASSPRGGDTYEQYF.

V usage is TRBV5-4 and J usage is TRBJ2-1; possible D gene TRBD2, 6 bases. The CDR3 is made up of 16 amino acids. Trimming shortened V by 0 bases and J by 5 bases, and 15 bases separated the two germline ends. Germline-derived CDR1 and CDR2 are SGHNT and YYREEE (reference sequence). CDR3 amino acids: CASSLEPGDNDNEQFF. The CDR3 DNA is TGTGCCAGCAGCTTGGAGCCGGGAGACAACGACAATGAGCAGTTCTTC.

The chain uses TRBV13 and TRBJ1-1, with a possible D match to TRBD1 (6 bases). V lost 1 base, J lost 5 bases, and 14 bases lay in between. CDR1 PRHDT and CDR2 FYEKMQ come from the germline V gene (reference sequence). This CDR3 has 15 amino acids. The CDR3 region has the DNA TGTGCCAGCAGCTTAGAGTCAGGGGTAGGTACTGAAGCTTTCTTT. Amino acids: CASSLESGVGTEAFF.

V and J are TRBV5-8 and TRBJ2-5; 8 nucleotides align to TRBD2. V gave up 1 base and J gave up 9 bases; unmatched junction bases: 11. Per the germline V gene, CDR1 is SGHTS and CDR2 is YDEGEE. The CDR3 sequence is 15 residues long. The CDR3 sequence is CASSLIRTGGAAQYF. CDR3 nucleotides: TGTGCCAGCAGCTTGATTAGGACGGGGGGGGCGGCCCAGTACTTC. The variable domain in full, completed from reference TRBV5-8 and TRBJ2-5, reads EAGVTQSPTHLIKTRGQQATLRCSPISGHTSVYWYQQALGLGLQFLLWYDEGEERNRGNFPPRFSGRQFPNYSSELNVNALELEDSALYLCASSLIRTGGAAQYFGPGTRLLVL.

The V gene is TRBV13, the J gene TRBJ2-1; D is possibly TRBD1 (5 bases). V was trimmed by 5 bases and J by 5 bases, leaving 7 bases between them. Germline lookup yields CDR1 PRHDT and CDR2 FYEKMQ (reference sequence). The CDR3 runs 12 residues. CDR3 sequence: CASSKGDNEQFF. The CDR3 bases are TGTGCCAGCAGCAAAGGGGACAATGAGCAGTTCTTC.

The chain joins TRBV5-6 to TRBJ2-7; a weak D match, TRBD2 (6 bases). The V end lost 4 bases, the J end lost 3 bases, and 14 bases lay between the germline ends. The CDR3 sequence is 14 residues long. CDR1 and CDR2 (germline): SGHDT, YYEEEE. In DNA form, the CDR3 reads TGTGCCAGCAGCCGAGGGGCGGGGTTCTACGAGCAGTACTTC. This encodes CASSRGAGFYEQYF.

This chain links TRBV4-1 with TRBJ2-1; 13 nucleotides align to TRBD2. The J segment lost 4 bases and the V segment lost 6 bases, leaving 12 bases of the junction unmatched. Germline V gene data show CDR1 as MGHRA and CDR2 as YSYEKL. This CDR3 comprises 18 residues. CDR3 bases: TGCGCCAGCAGGATAGGACTAGCGGGAGATACCCTATACAATGAGCAGTTCTTC. Translating gives CASRIGLAGDTLYNEQFF.

A few counts support this clone. The CDR3: CASSRTGGFYEQYF. CDR3 DNA sequence: TGCGCCAGCAGTCGGACAGGGGGATTCTACGAGCAGTACTTC. The chain uses TRBV4-1 and TRBJ2-7; 10 bases are a match to TRBD1. There are 14 residues in the CDR3. Trimming at V came to 6 bases and at J to 3 bases, leaving 5 bases not matched to a gene. Germline V gives CDR1 MGHRA, CDR2 YSYEKL.

This sequence joins TRBV6-4 and TRBJ2-3; 10 nucleotides align to TRBD2. The CDR3 runs to 16 residues. V was clipped by 4 bases and J by 2 bases; unmatched bases: 6. Germline loops: CDR1 MRHNA, CDR2 SNTAGT. The CDR3 sequence is CASSAIAGGPTDTQYF. CDR3 sequence (DNA): TGTGCCAGCAGTGCGATAGCGGGAGGCCCCACAGATACGCAGTATTTT.

This clone has more than one count but fewer than ten. This sequence joins TRBV11-2 and TRBJ2-5; 10 nucleotides agree with TRBD2. CDR3 length: 18 amino acids. Germline-derived CDR1 and CDR2 are SGHAT and FQNNGV. The trim removed 0 bases at V and 5 bases at J, leaving 12 bases unmatched. CDR3 loop: CASSLETESGRAGETQYF. The CDR3 DNA follows: TGTGCCAGCAGCTTAGAAACGGAGAGCGGGAGGGCGGGGGAGACCCAGTACTTC.

Only a few counts were recorded for this clone. A far larger clone differs by one base, so this is likely a read error. This specimen includes other DNA sequences encoding the same CDR3. The CDR3 nucleotides read TGTGCCAGCAGCCTTAACAGGGCACTTACCTACGAGCAGTACTTC. This sequence encodes CASSLNRALTYEQYF. This chain uses TRBV5-4 with TRBJ2-7, with D possibly matching TRBD1 (6 bases). Trimming removed 4 bases at V and 2 bases at J, with 16 bases between. The CDR3 spans 15 residues. From germline, CDR1 is SGHNT and CDR2 YYREEE (reference sequence).

V is TRBV6-5 and J is TRBJ2-7; 8 bases map to TRBD1. CDR1 is MNHEY and CDR2 is SVGAGI in the germline V gene. The trim removed 5 bases at V and 2 bases at J, leaving 8 bases unmatched. The length of the CDR3 is 15 residues. The CDR3 sequence is CASSSWQGATYEQYF. The CDR3, as DNA: TGTGCCAGCAGTAGCTGGCAGGGGGCAACCTACGAGCAGTACTTC.

The chain employs TRBV7-9 and TRBJ2-1, with 10 bases lining up with TRBD2. CDR3 length: 13 amino acids. With V trimmed by 8 bases and J by 3 bases, 1 base remained unmatched. The V gene's germline CDR1 is SEHNR and CDR2 FQNEAQ (reference sequence). CDR3 in amino acids: CASERGGYNEQFF. In DNA, the CDR3 is TGTGCCAGCGAGCGGGGGGGCTACAATGAGCAGTTCTTC.